This TCR beta chain was recorded in a study of CD8+ T cells in alopecia areata. General study points: Persistence of many expanded lesional clones was seen in scalp and blood during tofacitinib.

Turning to this clone: Its antigen is as yet unknown.

TCR sequencing used cDNA made by reverse transcription of extracted RNA. Clones were read by immunoSEQ multiplex PCR, and TCRdb kept only the in-frame ones, dropping some. The sample has 100,000 to 120,000 clones, 56% seen once. Noted treatment: oral pan-JAK inhibitor, 5-10 mg twice daily. Samples from alopecia areata patients were lesional scalp punch biopsies and peripheral blood. Sample: CD4+ T cells sorted from blood, taken at week 24, from a patient treated with tofacitinib. The TCR originated in a human donor with alopecia areata.

This CDR3 reads CASSFAGTSGADTQYF. For the CDR3, the DNA is TGTGCCAGCAGCTTCGCCGGGACTAGCGGGGCAGATACGCAGTATTTT. The chain uses TRBV7-2 and TRBJ2-3, with 13 bases identical to TRBD2. The CDR3 extends over 16 amino acids. The germline gives CDR1 SGHTA, CDR2 FQGNSA. V was pared by 3 bases and J by 4 bases, with 4 bases of the junction left unmatched.